This T cell receptor beta chain was sequenced during a study of human T cells and chemical hapten exposure. Study at large: During the approximately 25-week study period, patients had diphenylcyclopropenone applied to the scalp every week. The study's findings and limits: DPC sensitization produced no change in TCRs with frequency above 1 in 1000. Given that the donors had alopecia, their immune response may differ from that seen in healthy people.

The time point: patch test 1, 2 weeks after DPC sensitization. Stated treatment: therapeutic diphenylcyclopropenone sensitization with weekly scalp DPC. This CDR3 spans 16 amino acids. V dropped 0 bases and J dropped 4 bases, with 15 bases sitting between them. CDR1 is LGHNA and CDR2 is YNFKEQ in the germline V gene. With regard to this clonotype: Its antigen is as yet unknown.

TCRdb used MiXCR to reprocess the RACE reads, holding one entry per CDR3 protein. The sample records under 450,000 distinct CDR3 sequences, around 4.8% being singletons. The V and J genes are TRBV4-2 and TRBJ1-2; D may be TRBD1 (5 bases). This sample comprised whole blood, obtained in connection with sensitization to the hapten diphenylcyclopropenone (DPC). The receptor comes from a woman aged 45-60 years with alopecia areata. Some clones in this sample may be carry-over from other donors' samples. The CDR3 region has the DNA TGTGCCAGCAGCCAAGAACGGGGGACGGGAACCTATGGCTACACCTTC. It is translated as CASSQERGTGTYGYTF.